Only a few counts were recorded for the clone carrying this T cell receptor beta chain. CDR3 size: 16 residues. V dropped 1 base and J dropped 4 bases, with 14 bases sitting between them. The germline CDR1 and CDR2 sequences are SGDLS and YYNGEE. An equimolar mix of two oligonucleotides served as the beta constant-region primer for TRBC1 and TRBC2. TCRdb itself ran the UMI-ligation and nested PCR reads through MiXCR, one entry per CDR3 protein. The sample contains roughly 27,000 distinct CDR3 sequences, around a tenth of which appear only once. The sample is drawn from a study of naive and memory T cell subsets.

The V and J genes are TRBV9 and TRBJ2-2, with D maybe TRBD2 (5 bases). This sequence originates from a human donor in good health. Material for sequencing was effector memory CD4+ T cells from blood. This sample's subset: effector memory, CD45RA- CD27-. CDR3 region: CASSVSLPGSTGELFF. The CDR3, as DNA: TGTGCCAGCAGCGTATCGCTACCGGGGAGCACCGGGGAGCTGTTTTTT. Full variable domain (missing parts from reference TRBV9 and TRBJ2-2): DSGVTQTPKHLITATGQRVTLRCSPRSGDLSVYWYQQSLDQGLQFLIQYYNGEERAKGNILERFSAQQFPDLHSELNLSSLELGDSALYFCASSVSLPGSTGELFFGEGSRLTVL.